The next 30 T cell receptor beta chains were all read from a single sample in a study of patients and donors after allogeneic stem cell transplantation (TCRdb year 2020). The library was obtained by RT-PCR. The sequencer was a NextSeq 550. TCRdb passed the public sequencing reads through fastp at Q25 and MiXCR, retaining productive beta sequences. Rows are combined by CDR3 protein, so each entry shows the most common genes and DNA. This sample comprises more than 9,000 distinct CDR3 sequences, 20% to 25% of them detected only once. Roughly 55% of the sample is in the top ten clones. Sequencing input: blood, either unsorted or a sorted T cell fraction (not recorded which). The origin of the receptors is a human donor who was either an allogeneic HSCT recipient or a stem cell or donor lymphocyte infusion donor (not recorded which). It is not recorded whose cells these are; they may come from a transplant donor.

The gene calls are TRBV20-1 and TRBJ1-4; the match to TRBD1 covers 9 bases. The ends lost 0 bases at V and 8 bases at J; junction bases unmatched: 10. Germline values: CDR1 DFQATT, CDR2 SNEGSKA (reference sequence). This CDR3 comprises 16 residues. The CDR3 DNA is TGCAGTGCTAGAGATTTTGTTGGGGACAGGGTCGAAAAACTGTTTTTT. Its translation is CSARDFVGDRVEKLFF.

The chain joins TRBV9 to TRBJ2-2; D perhaps matches TRBD2 (6 bases). The CDR3 consists of 16 residues. CDR1 and CDR2 (germline): SGDLS, YYNGEE. Deletions cut 0 bases from V and 2 bases from J, with 11 bases between. The CDR3 here is CASSVEAGSNTGELFF. The CDR3 DNA reads TGTGCCAGCAGCGTAGAGGCGGGGTCCAACACCGGGGAGCTGTTTTTT.

This clonotype has at least ten counts. The V call is TRBV28, the J call TRBJ1-4; no clear D. V was trimmed by 5 bases and J by 8 bases, leaving 15 bases between them. CDR1 and CDR2 (germline): MDHEN, SYDVKM. The CDR3 extends over 14 amino acids. CDR3 in amino acids: CASSLVRAREKLFF. In DNA form, the CDR3 reads TGTGCCAGCAGTCTGGTCCGGGCAAGGGAAAAACTGTTTTTT. The complete variable domain, with remaining parts taken from reference TRBV28 and TRBJ1-4, reads DVKVTQSSRYLVKRTGEKVFLECVQDMDHENMFWYRQDPGLGLRLIYFSYDVKMKEKGDIPEGYSVSREKKERFSLILESASTNQTSMYLCASSLVRAREKLFFGSGTQLSVL.

Only a few counts were recorded for this clonotype. The J gene is TRBJ1-1, the V gene TRBV5-1; D may be TRBD1 (5 bases). Between the trimmed V and J ends, which lost 0 bases and 5 bases, there was a span of 8 bases. The CDR3 totals 13 residues. In germline, CDR1 is SGHRS, CDR2 YFSETQ. In DNA, the CDR3 is TGCGCCAGCAGCTTGGACTGGGGGACTGAAGCTTTCTTT. Translation gives CASSLDWGTEAFF.

The J gene is TRBJ2-2, the V gene TRBV5-1, with 8 bases matching TRBD1. Germline V gives CDR1 SGHRS, CDR2 YFSETQ. Trimming cost V 3 bases and J 7 bases; bases outside gene matches: 2. This CDR3 spans 13 amino acids. CDR3 DNA: TGCGCCAGCAGCTCGGGACAGGACGGGGAGCTGTTTTTT. This sequence encodes CASSSGQDGELFF.

V is TRBV12-3 or TRBV12-4 and J is TRBJ1-2, with D unclear. Trimming shortened V by 3 bases and J by 2 bases, and 4 bases separated the two germline ends. The CDR3 is 12 amino acids. This chain's CDR3 is CASSFPNYGYTF. The CDR3 DNA reads as TGTGCCAGCAGTTTTCCGAACTATGGCTACACCTTC.

The rearrangement uses TRBV5-1 and TRBJ1-1, with 7 bases identical to TRBD1. Germline V gene data show CDR1 as SGHRS and CDR2 as YFSETQ. There are 13 residues in the CDR3. Unmatched junction bases numbered 7, after V lost 7 bases and J lost 4 bases. The CDR3 nucleotides are TGCGCCAGCGGCAGACAGGGACGCACTGAAGCTTTCTTT. It is translated as CASGRQGRTEAFF.

This sequence joins TRBV30 and TRBJ2-3, with 11 positions matching TRBD2. This CDR3 has 14 amino acids. With V trimmed by 5 bases and J by 6 bases, 7 bases remained unmatched. The germline V gene has CDR1 GTSNPN and CDR2 SVGIG (reference sequence). The CDR3 sequence: CAWRLAGGPDTQYF. The CDR3 DNA follows: TGTGCCTGGCGGCTAGCGGGGGGCCCTGATACGCAGTATTTT.

The V gene is TRBV7-2, the J gene TRBJ2-3, with 8 bases identical to TRBD1. After removal of 3 bases from V and 2 bases from J, the junction contained 4 bases not matched to a gene. The germline CDR1 and CDR2 sequences are SGHTA and FQGNSA. The CDR3 is 15 amino acids. The CDR3 loop reads CASSFRTGSTDTQYF. The CDR3 DNA reads TGTGCCAGCAGCTTCCGGACAGGGTCCACAGATACGCAGTATTTT.

The chain carries TRBV7-9 and TRBJ2-7; D gene unclear. The CDR3 sequence is 15 residues long. Germline V gene sequence: CDR1 SEHNR, CDR2 FQNEAQ (reference sequence). V was clipped by 2 bases and J by 6 bases, with 17 bases between them. CDR3 bases: TGTGCCAGCAGCTTAAAGCCCGGGCTCGATAGCGAGCAGTACTTC. It specifies CASSLKPGLDSEQYF.

J is TRBJ1-2 and V is TRBV11-2, with 7 bases aligning to TRBD1. The ends lost 3 bases at V and 3 bases at J; junction bases unmatched: 10. The CDR3 runs 16 residues. Germline V lookup: CDR1 SGHAT, CDR2 FQNNGV. CDR3 sequence reads: CASSLGRGSFDYGYTF. The CDR3, as DNA: TGTGCCAGCAGCTTGGGCAGGGGGAGTTTTGACTATGGCTACACCTTC.

Only a few counts were recorded for this clonotype. The chain carries TRBV11-2 and TRBJ2-5; the D is unclear. The germline V gene has CDR1 SGHAT and CDR2 FQNNGV. This CDR3 contains 13 residues. V was cut by 4 bases and J by 5 bases, with 11 bases left in between. The CDR3 DNA is TGTGCCAGCAGCTCCGTGGCAGTGGAGACCCAGTACTTC. It codes for CASSSVAVETQYF.

This clonotype was detected ten times or more. The chain uses TRBV12-3 or TRBV12-4 and TRBJ1-6, with D hard to call. This CDR3 is 14 amino acids long. V lost 3 bases to trimming and J lost 8 bases, with 11 bases between them. The DNA of the CDR3 is TGTGCCAGCAGTTTCGGACGGATGGATTCACCCCTCCACTTT. Amino acids: CASSFGRMDSPLHF.

The sample holds a few counts of this clonotype. This chain's CDR3 is CASSPTGIDADTQYF. The CDR3 bases are TGTGCCAGTAGCCCGACAGGGATTGACGCAGATACGCAGTATTTT. V is TRBV19 and J is TRBJ2-3; 7 bases map to TRBD1. The V gene end was trimmed by 6 bases and the J gene end by 4 bases; junction bases not matched to a gene: 10. Germline values: CDR1 LNHDA, CDR2 SQIVND (reference sequence). The CDR3 length is 15 residues.

The table lists this clonotype with many counts. The chain uses TRBV2 and TRBJ2-3, with D possibly TRBD1 on 5 matching bases. Trimming shortened V by 6 bases and J by 5 bases, and 15 bases separated the two germline ends. The CDR3 is made up of 14 amino acids. CDR1 is SNHLY, CDR2 FYNNEI, per germline. As DNA, the CDR3 is TGTGCCAGCAGAGGCCCAGGGTTGGGAGATACGCAGTATTTT. Translated: CASRGPGLGDTQYF.

The V gene is TRBV30, the J gene TRBJ2-1; perhaps TRBD2 as D (7 bases). This CDR3 is built from 15 residues. Trimming cost V 2 bases and J 0 bases, with 11 bases left between them. The germline gives CDR1 GTSNPN, CDR2 SVGIG (reference sequence). CDR3 nucleotides: TGTGCCTGGAGTCCGGGGGGCAGCTCCTACAATGAGCAGTTCTTC. Protein: CAWSPGGSSYNEQFF. The full variable domain, its missing parts supplied by reference TRBV30 and TRBJ2-1, is SQTIHQWPATLVQPVGSPLSLECTVEGTSNPNLYWYRQAAGRGLQLLFYSVGIGQISSEVPQNLSASRPQDRQFILSSKKLLLSDSGFYLCAWSPGGSSYNEQFFGPGTRLTVL.

The rearrangement links TRBV3-1 to TRBJ2-7; D tentatively reads TRBD1 or TRBD2 (5 bases each). Germline V gives CDR1 LGHDT, CDR2 YNNKEL (reference sequence). The CDR3 is 16 residues long. Trimming stripped 1 base from V and 0 bases from J, with 13 bases between. CDR3 sequence: CASSQVGQGRSYEQYF. CDR3 nucleotides: TGTGCCAGCAGCCAAGTTGGGCAGGGACGCTCCTACGAGCAGTACTTC.

This clonotype was found a few times. This chain uses TRBV27 with TRBJ1-1, with 12 bases fitting TRBD1. Germline V lookup: CDR1 MNHEY, CDR2 SMNVEV (reference sequence). This CDR3 is 14 amino acids long. Germline trimming cut 3 bases from V and 10 bases from J; bases unmatched to any gene: 6. CDR3 region: CASSFLGTGGVAFF. For the CDR3, the DNA is TGTGCCAGCAGTTTCCTCGGGACAGGGGGCGTAGCTTTCTTT.

This clonotype has only a few counts. The chain couples TRBV5-1 to TRBJ1-1; D unclear. Germline-derived CDR1 and CDR2 are SGHRS and YFSETQ. The CDR3 contains 13 residues. V gave up 2 bases and J gave up 1 base, with 6 bases separating them. The CDR3 spells CASSLNRNTEAFF. The CDR3 coding sequence is TGCGCCAGCAGCTTAAACCGGAACACTGAAGCTTTCTTT.

The chain carries TRBV12-2 and TRBJ1-4; TRBD1 was called by the table and not checked on the DNA. TRBV12-2 constitutes a pseudogene. CDR3 length equals 16 residues. The DNA for the CDR3 is TGTGCAAGTCGTCCCGGACAGGTCATACTTAATGAAAAACTGTTTTTT. The encoded protein is CASRPGQVILNEKLFF.

This clonotype was counted at least ten times. The chain carries TRBV12-3 or TRBV12-4 and TRBJ1-2; D ambiguous. The CDR3 has 13 residues. Trimming pared 4 bases from V and 4 bases from J, leaving 10 bases between. The CDR3 region is CASSSGDLYGYTF. In nucleotides, the CDR3 is TGTGCCAGCAGTTCCGGGGATCTCTATGGCTACACCTTC.

The rearrangement joins TRBV20-1 to TRBJ1-2, with unresolved D. Germline CDR1 DFQATT, CDR2 SNEGSKA (reference sequence). The V end was cut by 4 bases, the J end by 2 bases, with 11 bases between. This CDR3 has 13 residues. CDR3: CSAKPGLNYGYTF. CDR3 DNA: TGCAGTGCTAAACCCGGGCTCAACTATGGCTACACCTTC.

This clonotype was recorded many times. The rearrangement links TRBV20-1 to TRBJ1-1, with TRBD1 as a possible D gene (5 bases). Deletions cut 1 base from V and 4 bases from J, with 16 bases between. This CDR3 has 15 residues. CDR1 is DFQATT and CDR2 is SNEGSKA in the germline V gene (reference sequence). The CDR3 bases are TGCAGTGCTAGAGCCCCGGGACGGGTGGGCACTGAAGCTTTCTTT. Protein sequence: CSARAPGRVGTEAFF.

At least ten counts were recorded for this clonotype. The V and J genes are TRBV5-1 and TRBJ1-2; TRBD1 agrees at 9 bases. This CDR3 is 17 amino acids long. CDR1 is SGHRS and CDR2 is YFSETQ in the germline V gene. V was pared by 0 bases and J by 7 bases, with 13 bases of the junction left unmatched. CDR3 in DNA: TGCGCCAGCAGCTTGGGGGCTCTGGGACAGGGAGGTTTTGGCTACACCTTC. It encodes CASSLGALGQGGFGYTF.

The chain employs TRBV7-2 and TRBJ2-5; 14 nucleotides agree with TRBD2. The CDR3 covers 16 residues. V dropped 4 bases and J dropped 6; count of bases not matched to a gene: 7. The germline V gene encodes CDR1 SGHTA and CDR2 FQGNSA. The CDR3 coding sequence is TGTGCCAGCAGCTCCCAGACTAGCGGGGGGGGAAAGACCCAGTACTTC. It yields the protein CASSSQTSGGGKTQYF.

This clonotype was seen a few times. At one boundary the junction diverges from the germline segment, which might be a read error. The chain couples TRBV5-1 to TRBJ1-1; D is uncertain. Looked up from germline, CDR1 is SGHRS and CDR2 is YFSETQ. The CDR3 length is 12 residues. Written as DNA, the CDR3 is TGCGCCAACAGCCTAGACATGAATGAAGCTTTCTTT. Amino acid sequence: CANSLDMNEAFF.

In this sample, this clonotype turned up many times. The chain carries TRBV6-2 or TRBV6-3 and TRBJ1-6; D is ambiguous. The CDR3 loop spans 10 amino acids. With 6 bases removed from V and 14 bases from J, the gap between germline ends came to 8 bases. In germline, CDR1 is MNHEY, CDR2 SVGEGT. CDR3 sequence: CASSPITLHF. The CDR3 bases are TGTGCCAGCAGCCCAATCACCCTCCACTTT.

The chain joins TRBV6-5 to TRBJ1-1; D possibly corresponds to TRBD1 (5 bases). CDR1 MNHEY and CDR2 SVGAGI come from the germline V gene. The CDR3 is made up of 17 amino acids. Trimming cost V 5 bases and J 6 bases, with 25 bases left between them. The CDR3, as DNA: TGTGCCAGCAGTCACGGTTTCCAGGGTATGGGTGGGCCTGAAGCTTTCTTT. Translation gives CASSHGFQGMGGPEAFF.

This clonotype has ten or more counts. This chain links TRBV5-5 with TRBJ1-6; a weak D match, TRBD1 (6 bases). This CDR3 has 14 residues. Trimming left V 1 base short and J 6 bases short, with 8 bases between. CDR1 SGHKS and CDR2 YYEKEE come from the germline V gene (reference sequence). The CDR3 sequence is CASSLTGSNSPLHF. In DNA form, the CDR3 reads TGTGCCAGCAGCTTGACAGGGTCTAATTCACCCCTCCACTTT.

The rearrangement links TRBV5-6 to TRBJ1-2; D remains unclear. The CDR3 has 13 amino acids. V was trimmed by 4 bases and J by 4 bases, leaving 11 bases between them. Germline values: CDR1 SGHDT, CDR2 YYEEEE. The CDR3 loop is CASSPDVSYGYTF. DNA for the CDR3: TGTGCCAGCAGCCCGGATGTTAGCTATGGCTACACCTTC.